The 22 T cell receptor beta chains listed next were all sequenced from one sample in a study of early T cells in non-severe SARS-CoV-2 infection. From the 5' RACE reads, TCRdb called clonotypes with MiXCR, one entry per CDR3 protein. The repertoire includes approximately 69,000 distinct CDR3 sequences, over 10% of them detected once, and approximately 5% sits in the top ten. The input for sequencing was whole blood, taken at baseline. The receptors derive from an adult who was a healthcare worker with PCR-confirmed SARS-CoV-2 infection or an uninfected control (not recorded which).

This clonotype was seen a handful of times. The chain couples TRBV5-6 to TRBJ2-5; maybe TRBD1 (5 bases). V lost 0 bases and J 0 bases, leaving 6 bases between the germline ends. Germline-derived CDR1 and CDR2 are SGHDT and YYEEEE. The CDR3 is 14 residues long. Here the CDR3 DNA reads TGTGCCAGCAGCTTGGGACAGCACCAAGAGACCCAGTACTTC. It codes for CASSLGQHQETQYF.

This clonotype was recorded many times. For the CDR3, the DNA is TGTGCCAGCAGCTTTAGTCTAGGAGATACGCAGTATTTT. Translating it yields CASSFSLGDTQYF. The chain recombines TRBV7-6 with TRBJ2-3; no reliable D call. This CDR3 has 13 amino acids. The V end was cut by 3 bases, the J end by 5 bases, with 9 bases between. Germline V gene lookup returns CDR1 SGHVS and CDR2 FNYEAQ.

The CDR3 nucleotides are TGCAGCGTTCTGATAGGTGGGGAGACCCAGTACTTC. Protein product: CSVLIGGETQYF. The V gene is TRBV29-1, the J gene TRBJ2-5; D unresolved. The germline V and J ends were trimmed by 5 bases and 5 bases, with 12 bases remaining between them. Germline V gives CDR1 SQVTM, CDR2 ANQGSEA. The length of the CDR3 is 12 residues. Full variable domain (missing parts from reference TRBV29-1 and TRBJ2-5): SAVISQKPSRDICQRGTSLTIQCQVDSQVTMMFWYRQQPGQSLTLIATANQGSEATYESGFVIDKFPISRPNLTFSTLTVSNMSPEDSSIYLCSVLIGGETQYFGPGTRLLVL.

V is TRBV10-3 and J is TRBJ2-1; D gene ambiguous. The CDR3 totals 13 residues. The V gene's germline CDR1 is ENHRY and CDR2 SYGVKD. The ends were cut back, 8 bases at V and 4 bases at J, with 12 bases in the middle. CDR3 DNA: TGTGCCATCGGTGCGCTAACTTACAATGAGCAGTTCTTC. The encoded protein is CAIGALTYNEQFF.

The chain is built from TRBV19 and TRBJ2-5; TRBD2 might be the D (6 bases). The germline CDR1 and CDR2 sequences are LNHDA and SQIVND (reference sequence). The V end was cut by 5 bases, the J end by 10 bases, with 20 bases between. The length of the CDR3 is 14 residues. DNA of the CDR3: TGTGCCAGTAGTTTCCTCTTGGAGGCTAGCGACCAGTACTTC. This translates into CASSFLLEASDQYF.

This clonotype showed up many times. V gene TRBV20-1 combines with J gene TRBJ2-2; possibly TRBD1 for D (6 bases). V lost 0 bases and J 4 bases, leaving 15 bases between the germline ends. The CDR3 has 16 residues. Germline V lookup: CDR1 DFQATT, CDR2 SNEGSKA (reference sequence). The DNA for the CDR3 is TGCAGTGCTAGAGATGGGGGCTCAGTTCCCACCGGGGAGCTGTTTTTT. This encodes CSARDGGSVPTGELFF.

This clonotype appeared a few times. This chain links TRBV9 with TRBJ2-6, with TRBD1 identical over 7 bases. The CDR3 consists of 16 residues. The J segment lost 2 bases and the V segment lost 3 bases, leaving 5 bases of the junction unmatched. Germline-derived CDR1 and CDR2 are SGDLS and YYNGEE. The CDR3 DNA is TGTGCCAGCAGCGGGGCAGGGGGAGCTGGGGCCAACGTCCTGACTTTC. Its protein product is CASSGAGGAGANVLTF.

This clonotype was seen more than once but under ten times. The chain has TRBV7-2 and TRBJ2-3, with 8 bases lining up with TRBD2. The trim removed 0 bases at V and 0 bases at J, leaving 5 bases unmatched. Per the germline V gene, CDR1 is SGHTA and CDR2 is FQGNSA. This CDR3 is 17 amino acids long. In DNA, the CDR3 is TGTGCCAGCAGCTTAGCTAGCGGGACATATAGCACAGATACGCAGTATTTT. Translated, it gives CASSLASGTYSTDTQYF.

The chain combines TRBV20-1 with TRBJ1-1, with TRBD1 identical over 8 bases. CDR3 length equals 13 residues. Germline trimming cut 5 bases from V and 3 bases from J; bases unmatched to any gene: 5. Per the germline V gene, CDR1 is DFQATT and CDR2 is SNEGSKA (reference sequence). This CDR3 reads CSAPDRGYTEAFF. Here the CDR3 DNA reads TGCAGTGCTCCAGACAGGGGTTACACTGAAGCTTTCTTT.

This clonotype has a handful of counts. This chain links TRBV5-1 with TRBJ2-4, with D tentatively TRBD1 or TRBD2 (5 bases each). Deletions cut 4 bases from V and 16 bases from J, with 21 bases between. The CDR3 is 13 residues long. Germline values: CDR1 SGHRS, CDR2 YFSETQ. This chain's CDR3 is CASSAQGAAILYF. The CDR3 bases are TGCGCCAGCAGCGCTCAGGGAGCGGCAATTCTTTACTTC.

The rearrangement links TRBV19 to TRBJ2-6; D uncertain. The CDR3 runs to 17 residues. The V and J ends lost 3 bases and 0 bases respectively, with 12 bases between them. Germline CDR1 LNHDA, CDR2 SQIVND (reference sequence). This CDR3 reads CASSIDITSSGANVLTF. In DNA form, the CDR3 reads TGTGCCAGTAGTATTGACATTACCTCCTCTGGGGCCAACGTCCTGACTTTC.

The table lists this clonotype with many counts. This chain uses TRBV12-3 or TRBV12-4 with TRBJ1-1, with D possibly TRBD1 on 6 matching bases. The CDR3 totals 16 residues. The V end lost 6 bases, the J end lost 2 bases, and 19 bases lay between the germline ends. CDR3 DNA: TGTGCCAGCAGCTCTCCTGGGACACTCAGAAACACTGAAGCTTTCTTT. It translates to CASSSPGTLRNTEAFF.

This clonotype came up a few times. The gene calls are TRBV15 and TRBJ2-7; no clear D. The V end lost 5 bases, the J end lost 2 bases, and 13 bases lay between the germline ends. The germline CDR1 and CDR2 sequences are LNHNV and YYDKDF (reference sequence). The CDR3 contains 14 residues. In nucleotides, the CDR3 is TGTGCCACCAGCCCCCTAGGGAAACCCTACGAGCAGTACTTC. This sequence encodes CATSPLGKPYEQYF.

This clonotype was counted a few times. This chain uses TRBV19 with TRBJ2-1; TRBD1 aligns across 7 bases. J lost 8 bases, V lost 10 bases, and 11 bases had no gene match. Looked up from germline, CDR1 is LNHDA and CDR2 is SQIVND (reference sequence). This CDR3 contains 13 residues. CDR3 nucleotide sequence: TGTGCCACCCGGAGGACAGGTCAGGATGAGCAGTTCTTC. It translates to CATRRTGQDEQFF. The complete variable domain, with remaining parts taken from reference TRBV19 and TRBJ2-1, reads DGGITQSPKYLFRKEGQNVTLSCEQNLNHDAMYWYRQDPGQGLRLIYYSQIVNDFQKGDIAEGYSVSREKKESFPLTVTSAQKNPTAFYLCATRRTGQDEQFFGPGTRLTVL.

This clonotype showed up many times. This chain links TRBV24-1 with TRBJ1-1; no clear D. Per the germline V gene, CDR1 is KGHDR and CDR2 is SFDVKD. The CDR3 is 13 residues long. The V gene lost 7 bases and the J gene lost 5 bases, with 13 bases spanning the gap. The CDR3 protein is CATRRSRGTEAFF. As DNA, the CDR3 is TGTGCCACCAGGAGAAGCAGAGGGACTGAAGCTTTCTTT.

This chain uses TRBV11-3 with TRBJ2-4; 7 nucleotides match TRBD2. The CDR3 is 12 amino acids. The V and J ends lost 5 bases and 9 bases, in that order; junction bases with no gene match: 4. Germline V gene lookup returns CDR1 SGHNT and CDR2 YENEEA. The CDR3: CASSRGEGIQYF. As DNA, the CDR3 is TGTGCCAGCAGCCGGGGGGAGGGCATTCAGTACTTC.

The gene calls are TRBV12-3 or TRBV12-4 and TRBJ1-3, with unresolved D. The CDR3 covers 16 residues. The V and J ends lost 3 bases and 4 bases respectively, with 16 bases between them. CDR3 coding DNA: TGTGCCAGCAGTTTTGGGTCGAGGCTGGGGGGAAACACCATATATTTT. This encodes CASSFGSRLGGNTIYF.

Ten or more counts support this clonotype. The gene calls are TRBV19 and TRBJ2-1; the match to TRBD2 covers 10 bases. The CDR3 is 14 amino acids. The germline CDR1 and CDR2 sequences are LNHDA and SQIVND (reference sequence). V was clipped by 8 bases and J by 3 bases; unmatched bases: 4. CDR3 in DNA: TGTGCCAGTGAGATAGCGGGAGGCTACAATGAGCAGTTCTTC. Translated, it gives CASEIAGGYNEQFF.

The rearrangement links TRBV5-6 to TRBJ2-1, with TRBD2 identical over 8 bases. CDR1 is SGHDT, CDR2 YYEEEE, per germline. The V gene end was trimmed by 0 bases and the J gene end by 2 bases; junction bases not matched to a gene: 4. This CDR3 has 16 residues. CDR3 sequence (DNA): TGTGCCAGCAGCTTGGAGCGGGAGACCCCCTACAATGAGCAGTTCTTC. It translates to CASSLERETPYNEQFF.

This clonotype came up a few times. The J gene is TRBJ1-4, the V gene TRBV2, with D uncertain. CDR3 length equals 14 residues. CDR1 is SNHLY, CDR2 FYNNEI, per germline. V was pared by 4 bases and J by 8 bases, with 14 bases between. The CDR3 is CASSGPGIVEKLFF. CDR3 sequence (DNA): TGTGCCAGCAGTGGGCCAGGCATCGTGGAAAAACTGTTTTTT.

The chain links TRBV20-1 to TRBJ1-2; tentative D call: TRBD1 (5 bases). Germline V lookup: CDR1 DFQATT, CDR2 SNEGSKA (reference sequence). The CDR3 sequence is 16 residues long. With 0 bases removed from V and 8 bases from J, the gap between germline ends came to 22 bases. CDR3 sequence: CSARDVGAWRDEGYTF. Here the CDR3 DNA reads TGCAGTGCTAGAGATGTAGGGGCCTGGCGAGATGAGGGCTACACCTTC.

This clonotype has only a few counts. V and J are TRBV27 and TRBJ2-5; 7 bases are shared with TRBD2. After removal of 5 bases from V and 2 bases from J, the junction contained 11 bases not matched to a gene. The CDR3 length is 16 residues. The germline gives CDR1 MNHEY, CDR2 SMNVEV (reference sequence). CDR3 residues: CASSRYGRGVQETQYF. The CDR3, as DNA: TGTGCCAGCAGTCGCTACGGCCGGGGGGTACAAGAGACCCAGTACTTC.